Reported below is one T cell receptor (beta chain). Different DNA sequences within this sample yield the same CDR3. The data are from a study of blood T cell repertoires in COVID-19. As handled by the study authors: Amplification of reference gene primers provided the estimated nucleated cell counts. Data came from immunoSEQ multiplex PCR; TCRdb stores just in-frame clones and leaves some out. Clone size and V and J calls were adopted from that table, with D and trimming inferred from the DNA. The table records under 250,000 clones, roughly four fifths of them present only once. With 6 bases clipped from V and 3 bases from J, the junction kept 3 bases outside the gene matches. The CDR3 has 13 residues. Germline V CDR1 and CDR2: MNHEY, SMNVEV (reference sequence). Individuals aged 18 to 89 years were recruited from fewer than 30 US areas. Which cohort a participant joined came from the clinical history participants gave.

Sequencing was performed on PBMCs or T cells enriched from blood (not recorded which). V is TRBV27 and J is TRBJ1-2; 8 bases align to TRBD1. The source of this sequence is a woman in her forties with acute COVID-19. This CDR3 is CASRLTGDYGYTF. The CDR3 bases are TGTGCCAGCAGACTGACAGGGGACTATGGCTACACCTTC.